The clone carrying this TCR beta chain was recorded a few times. The data stem from a study of spatial heterogeneity in lung cancer. Individual TCR cDNA molecules each bore their own unique molecular identifier. MiXCR was run by TCRdb on the 5' RACE reads, yielding one entry per CDR3 protein. The sample holds nearly 50,000 distinct CDR3 sequences, approximately 7.6% seen once. This CDR3 is 14 amino acids long. Germline assignment: CDR1 SGHTA and CDR2 FQGNSA. V dropped 3 bases and J dropped 4 bases, with 12 bases sitting between them. As for time point: sample taken at primary tumor resection. In each case, whole RNA from tumor, nontumor lung or frozen PBMC was sequenced unsorted.

The sequence was obtained from a female donor with early-stage non-small cell lung cancer. The starting material was PBMCs, obtained at surgery. This sequence joins TRBV7-2 and TRBJ1-2; D uncertain. CDR3 sequence: CASSFPGLTYGYTF. DNA of the CDR3: TGTGCCAGCAGCTTTCCAGGACTGACCTATGGCTACACCTTC. The full variable domain, completed using reference TRBV7-2 and TRBJ1-2, is GAGVSQSPSNKVTEKGKDVELRCDPISGHTALYWYRQSLGQGLEFLIYFQGNSAPDKSGLPSDRFSAERTGGSVSTLTIQRTQQEDSAVYLCASSFPGLTYGYTFGSGTRLTVV.